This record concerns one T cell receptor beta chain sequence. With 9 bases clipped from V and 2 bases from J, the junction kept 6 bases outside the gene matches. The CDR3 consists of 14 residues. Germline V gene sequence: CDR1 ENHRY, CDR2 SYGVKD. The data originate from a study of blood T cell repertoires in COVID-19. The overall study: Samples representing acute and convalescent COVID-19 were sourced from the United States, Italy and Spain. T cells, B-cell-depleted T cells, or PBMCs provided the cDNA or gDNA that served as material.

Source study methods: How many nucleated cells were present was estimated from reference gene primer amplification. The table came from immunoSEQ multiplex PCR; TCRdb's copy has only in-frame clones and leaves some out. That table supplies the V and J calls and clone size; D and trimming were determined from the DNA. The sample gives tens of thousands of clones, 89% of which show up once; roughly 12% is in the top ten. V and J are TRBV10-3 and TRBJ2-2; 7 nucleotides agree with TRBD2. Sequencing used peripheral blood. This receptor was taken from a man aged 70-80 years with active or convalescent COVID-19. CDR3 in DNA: TGTGCCATGGGAGCGGGGACTAACACCGGGGAGCTGTTTTTT. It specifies CAMGAGTNTGELFF.